This T cell receptor beta chain was captured by sequencing in a study of cytomegalovirus exposure and HLA in healthy donors. This clone was recorded once. Its specificity is unknown. General study points: In a later analysis, HLA-associated beta chains showed higher expansion and lower generation probabilities than comparable chains. The study found most TCR sequences rare, yet found some public TCRs in many donors. For most subjects, TCR beta sequences were reported to predict HLA-A and HLA-B alleles with accuracy.

A multiplex PCR was run with 60 Vbeta primers and 13 Jbeta primers. Measured with immunoSEQ multiplex PCR; TCRdb has only the in-frame clones, and not every one. Of some 200,000 clones listed, approximately 88% are singletons. This CDR3 spans 15 amino acids. Looked up from germline, CDR1 is SGHRS and CDR2 is YFSETQ. Losses at the gene ends were 0 bases for V and 6 bases for J; bases not matched to a gene: 3. This chain links TRBV5-1 with TRBJ1-6; 7 bases align to TRBD1. The sequence was collected from a woman between 45 and 65 years old in good health and CMV-seropositive. Source material: PBMCs. DNA for the CDR3: TGCGCCAGCAGCTTGGCCGCAGGGGGTAATTCACCCCTCCACTTT. Translated, it gives CASSLAAGGNSPLHF.